The TCR beta chain described here comes from a study of identical twins. This clonotype turned up a few times. MiXCR, applied by TCRdb to the 5' RACE reads, yields one record per CDR3 protein. The repertoire consists of 690,000 or so distinct CDR3 sequences, with 8.6% occurring once and the leading ten covering around 0.98%. The CDR3 is 16 amino acids. Between the trimmed V and J ends, which lost 2 bases and 0 bases, there was a span of 11 bases. Germline V gene data show CDR1 as MNHEY and CDR2 as SVGEGT. The sample was also linked to a second study, of yellow fever vaccine responses in identical twins.

The chain couples TRBV6-2 or TRBV6-3 to TRBJ2-1, with a possible D match to TRBD2 (5 bases). The sequenced sample consisted of PBMCs. The TCR originated in a woman aged 18-30 years in good health. The CDR3 loop is CASSYERRSSYNEQFF. The DNA for the CDR3 is TGTGCCAGCAGTTACGAGCGGCGGAGCTCCTACAATGAGCAGTTCTTC.